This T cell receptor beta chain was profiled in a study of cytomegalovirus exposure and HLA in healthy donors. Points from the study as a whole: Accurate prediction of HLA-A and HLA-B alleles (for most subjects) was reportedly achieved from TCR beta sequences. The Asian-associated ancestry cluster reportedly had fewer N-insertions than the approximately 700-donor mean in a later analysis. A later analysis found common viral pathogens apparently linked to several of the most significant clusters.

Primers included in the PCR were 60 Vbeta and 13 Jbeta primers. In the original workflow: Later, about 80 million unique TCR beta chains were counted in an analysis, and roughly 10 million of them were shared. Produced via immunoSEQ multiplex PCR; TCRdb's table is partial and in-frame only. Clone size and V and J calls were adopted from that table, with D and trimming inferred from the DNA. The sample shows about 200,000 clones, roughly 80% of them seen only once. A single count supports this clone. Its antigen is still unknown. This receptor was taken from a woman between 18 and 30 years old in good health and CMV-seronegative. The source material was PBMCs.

CDR3 loop: CAWSETGVSLETQYF. Written as DNA, the CDR3 is TGTGCCTGGAGTGAAACGGGGGTCTCGTTGGAGACCCAGTACTTC. The chain uses TRBV30 and TRBJ2-5; D is possibly TRBD2 (6 bases). Trimming removed 1 base at V and 5 bases at J, with 17 bases between. The CDR3 contains 15 residues. Germline V gives CDR1 GTSNPN, CDR2 SVGIG (reference sequence).